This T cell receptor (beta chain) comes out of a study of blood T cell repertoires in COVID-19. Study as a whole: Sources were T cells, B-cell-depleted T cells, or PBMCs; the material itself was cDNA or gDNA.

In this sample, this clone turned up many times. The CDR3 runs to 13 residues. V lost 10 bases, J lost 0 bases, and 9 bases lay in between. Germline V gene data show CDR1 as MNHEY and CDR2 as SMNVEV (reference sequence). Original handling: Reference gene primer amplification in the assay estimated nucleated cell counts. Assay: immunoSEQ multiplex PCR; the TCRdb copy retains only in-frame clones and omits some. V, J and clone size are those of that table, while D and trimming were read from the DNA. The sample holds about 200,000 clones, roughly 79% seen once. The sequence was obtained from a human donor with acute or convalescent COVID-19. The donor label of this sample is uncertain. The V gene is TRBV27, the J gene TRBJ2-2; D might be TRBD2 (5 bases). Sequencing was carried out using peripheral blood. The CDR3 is CATRGSNTGELFF. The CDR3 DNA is TGTGCCACCCGGGGTTCGAACACCGGGGAGCTGTTTTTT.